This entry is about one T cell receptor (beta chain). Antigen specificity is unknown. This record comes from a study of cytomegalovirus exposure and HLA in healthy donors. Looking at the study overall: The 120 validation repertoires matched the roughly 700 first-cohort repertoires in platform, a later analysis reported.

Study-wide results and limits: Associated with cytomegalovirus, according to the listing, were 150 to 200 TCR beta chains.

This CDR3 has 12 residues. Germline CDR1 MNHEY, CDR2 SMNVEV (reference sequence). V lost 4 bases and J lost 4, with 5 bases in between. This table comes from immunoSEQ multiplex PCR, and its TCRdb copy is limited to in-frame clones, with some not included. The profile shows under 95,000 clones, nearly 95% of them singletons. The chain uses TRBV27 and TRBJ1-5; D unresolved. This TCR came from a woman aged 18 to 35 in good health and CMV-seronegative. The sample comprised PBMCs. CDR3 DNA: TGTGCCAGCAGTTCTCGTAATCAGCCCCAGCATTTT. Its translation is CASSSRNQPQHF.